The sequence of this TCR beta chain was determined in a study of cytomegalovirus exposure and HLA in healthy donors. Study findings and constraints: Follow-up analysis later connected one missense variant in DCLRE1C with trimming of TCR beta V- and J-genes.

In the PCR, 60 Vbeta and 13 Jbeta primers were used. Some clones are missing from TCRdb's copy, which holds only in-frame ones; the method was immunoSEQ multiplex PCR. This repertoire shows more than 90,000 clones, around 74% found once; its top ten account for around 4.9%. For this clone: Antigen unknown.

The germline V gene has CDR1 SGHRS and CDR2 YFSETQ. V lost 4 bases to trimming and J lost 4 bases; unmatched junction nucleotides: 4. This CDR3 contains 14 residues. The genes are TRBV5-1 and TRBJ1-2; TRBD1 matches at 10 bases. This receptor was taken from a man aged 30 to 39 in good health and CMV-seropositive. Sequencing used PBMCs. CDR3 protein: CASSPDRGSYGYTF. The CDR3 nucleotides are TGCGCCAGCAGCCCGGACAGGGGGTCCTATGGCTACACCTTC.